These 2 T cell receptor beta chains were sequenced from one sample in a study of cytomegalovirus exposure and HLA in healthy donors (dated by TCRdb to the late 2010s). Library method: the immunoSEQ multiplex PCR assay. A mixture of 60 forward primers for TCR Vbeta segments and 13 reverse primers for TCR Jbeta segments was used in the multiplex PCR. Drawn from immuneACCESS, this table holds only the in-frame rearrangements with V and J called that TCRdb kept. Clones are partly lost; checked studies trace under half to an unresolved V gene and leave the rest unexplained. Recorded for this sample are under 200,000 clones; approximately 80% of them occurred a single time. The top ten clones comprise 6.3% of the sample. Sequenced input: PBMCs. Every receptor here comes from a male donor in good health and CMV-seropositive.

This clone was seen once. The chain has TRBV19 and TRBJ2-6; D not certain. V was shortened by 4 bases and J by 2 bases, with 12 bases between the two germline ends. The CDR3 totals 16 residues. The V gene's germline CDR1 is LNHDA and CDR2 SQIVND (reference sequence). CDR3 protein: CASSKTRSAGANVLTF. The CDR3 coding sequence is TGTGCCAGTAGTAAGACCAGGTCAGCTGGGGCCAACGTCCTGACTTTC.

The chain recombines TRBV2 with TRBJ2-1; a weak D match, TRBD1 (5 bases). CDR3 length: 11 amino acids. Germline V gene data show CDR1 as SNHLY and CDR2 as FYNNEI. With 6 bases removed from V and 9 bases from J, the gap between germline ends came to 9 bases. The DNA of the CDR3 is TGTGCCAGCAGGGAACAGGCTGAGCAGTTCTTC. Translation: CASREQAEQFF.